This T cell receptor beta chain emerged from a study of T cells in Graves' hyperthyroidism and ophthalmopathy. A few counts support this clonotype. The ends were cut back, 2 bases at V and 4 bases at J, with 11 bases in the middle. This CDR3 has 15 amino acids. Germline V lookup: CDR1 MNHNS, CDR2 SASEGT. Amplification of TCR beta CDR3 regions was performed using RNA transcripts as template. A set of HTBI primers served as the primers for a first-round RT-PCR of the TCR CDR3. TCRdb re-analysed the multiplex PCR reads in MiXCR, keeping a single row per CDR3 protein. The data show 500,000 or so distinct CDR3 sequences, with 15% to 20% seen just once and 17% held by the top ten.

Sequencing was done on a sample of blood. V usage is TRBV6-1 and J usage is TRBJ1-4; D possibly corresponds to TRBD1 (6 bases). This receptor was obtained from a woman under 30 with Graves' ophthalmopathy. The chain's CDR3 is CASSEIGQINEKLFF. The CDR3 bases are TGTGCCAGCAGTGAAATCGGACAGATTAATGAAAAACTGTTTTTT.